Presented here are 32 T cell receptor beta chains from one specimen sequenced in a study of blood T cell repertoires in COVID-19. Measured with immunoSEQ multiplex PCR; TCRdb has only the in-frame clones, and not every one. The sample lists more than 200,000 clones, over 80% occurring once. Sequenced sample: peripheral blood. The receptors come from a woman in her 70s with active or convalescent COVID-19.

CDR3 region: CASSLAVGTDTQYF. The CDR3 DNA follows: TGTGCCAGCAGCTTGGCCGTAGGCACAGATACGCAGTATTTT. The chain combines TRBV5-8 with TRBJ2-3; D gene uncertain. CDR3 length: 14 residues. Trimming removed 0 bases from V and 1 base from J, with 6 bases in between. Germline lookup yields CDR1 SGHTS and CDR2 YDEGEE.

The rearrangement uses TRBV2 and TRBJ2-3, with 10 bases fitting TRBD1. The CDR3 is 13 residues long. The germline V gene has CDR1 SNHLY and CDR2 FYNNEI. Trimming at V came to 7 bases and at J to 3 bases, leaving 1 base not matched to a gene. The CDR3 DNA reads as TGTGCCAGCAAGGGACAGGGGACAGATACGCAGTATTTT. It codes for CASKGQGTDTQYF. The whole variable domain, remainder taken from reference TRBV2 and TRBJ2-3, is EPEVTQTPSHQVTQMGQEVILRCVPISNHLYFYWYRQILGQKVEFLVSFYNNEISEKSEIFDDQFSVERPDGSNFTLKIRSTKLEDSAMYFCASKGQGTDTQYFGPGTRLTVL.

CDR3 protein: CASSYSAGIGEKLFF. CDR3 DNA: TGTGCCAGCAGTTACTCCGCAGGGATCGGGGAAAAACTGTTTTTT. The V gene is TRBV6-5, the J gene TRBJ1-4; weak D call: TRBD1 (5 bases). Germline V lookup: CDR1 MNHEY, CDR2 SVGAGI. V was cut by 0 bases and J by 8 bases, with 13 bases left in between. The CDR3 spans 15 residues.

The chain carries TRBV11-2 and TRBJ2-7; TRBD1 matches 8 bases. The ends lost 1 base at V and 4 bases at J; junction bases unmatched: 12. Germline lookup yields CDR1 SGHAT and CDR2 FQNNGV. CDR3 size: 17 residues. As DNA, the CDR3 is TGTGCCAGCAGCTTAGCTTTCCGGACAGGGAGAAGGTACGAGCAGTACTTC. Translated, it gives CASSLAFRTGRRYEQYF.

V usage is TRBV18 and J usage is TRBJ1-6; TRBD1 matches 10 bases. The germline V gene has CDR1 KGHSH and CDR2 LQKENI. The CDR3 contains 15 residues. Trimming removed 5 bases from V and 8 bases from J; junction bases left unmatched: 6. The CDR3 region is CASSYDRGRHSPLHF. The CDR3 coding sequence is TGTGCCAGCTCATACGACAGGGGGCGGCATTCACCCCTCCACTTT.

V is TRBV28 and J is TRBJ2-2, with 10 bases fitting TRBD2. Trimming took 6 bases from V and 5 from J; bases not matched to a gene: 3. The CDR3 is 14 amino acids. The germline V gene has CDR1 MDHEN and CDR2 SYDVKM. Here the CDR3 reads CASSAGLATGELFF. The CDR3 DNA sequence: TGTGCCAGCAGCGCGGGACTAGCGACCGGGGAGCTGTTTTTT. The full variable domain, in which reference TRBV28 and TRBJ2-2 provide the parts outside the CDR3, is DVKVTQSSRYLVKRTGEKVFLECVQDMDHENMFWYRQDPGLGLRLIYFSYDVKMKEKGDIPEGYSVSREKKERFSLILESASTNQTSMYLCASSAGLATGELFFGEGSRLTVL.

The V and J genes are TRBV7-6 and TRBJ2-7; 9 bases are a match to TRBD1. The junction had 10 bases not matched to a gene; V was cut back by 1 base and J by 6 bases. The CDR3 covers 16 residues. Looked up from germline, CDR1 is SGHVS and CDR2 is FNYEAQ. CDR3 sequence reads: CASSLVGGDRVSEQYF. The CDR3 DNA reads as TGTGCCAGCAGCTTAGTTGGGGGGGACAGGGTTTCCGAGCAGTACTTC.

This chain connects TRBV4-1 to TRBJ1-2; no definite D call. This CDR3 comprises 16 residues. Germline CDR1 MGHRA, CDR2 YSYEKL. V dropped 3 bases and J dropped 4 bases, with 18 bases sitting between them. DNA for the CDR3: TGCGCCAGCAGCCATGGACCCTCAATTAGCGTCTATGGCTACACCTTC. It translates to CASSHGPSISVYGYTF.

The rearrangement uses TRBV7-9 and TRBJ1-2; possibly TRBD1 for D (5 bases). Trimming pared 0 bases from V and 3 bases from J, leaving 14 bases between. Germline V lookup: CDR1 SEHNR, CDR2 FQNEAQ (reference sequence). This CDR3 has 16 residues. CDR3 residues: CASSLASGAGDYGYTF. The CDR3 coding sequence is TGTGCCAGCAGCTTAGCGTCTGGGGCTGGGGACTATGGCTACACCTTC. Variable domain in full (rest from reference TRBV7-9 and TRBJ1-2): DTGVSQNPRHKITKRGQNVTFRCDPISEHNRLYWYRQTLGQGPEFLTYFQNEAQLEKSRLLSDRFSAERPKGSFSTLEIQRTEQGDSAMYLCASSLASGAGDYGYTFGSGTRLTVV.

The count of this clone is one. The V call is TRBV27, the J call TRBJ1-1; 9 nucleotides agree with TRBD1. Trimming took 6 bases from V and 4 from J; bases not matched to a gene: 6. This CDR3 contains 14 residues. CDR1 MNHEY and CDR2 SMNVEV come from the germline V gene (reference sequence). The CDR3 spells CASRRDRVGTEAFF. The DNA for the CDR3 is TGTGCCAGCAGACGGGACAGGGTGGGCACTGAAGCTTTCTTT.

The rearrangement uses TRBV5-1 and TRBJ2-1; 10 bases are a match to TRBD1. This CDR3 spans 15 amino acids. V dropped 2 bases and J dropped 4; count of bases not matched to a gene: 3. In germline, CDR1 is SGHRS, CDR2 YFSETQ. The DNA of the CDR3 is TGCGCCAGCAGCTTCGGGGGACAGGGGTACAATGAGCAGTTCTTC. Translating gives CASSFGGQGYNEQFF.

The chain carries TRBV5-1 and TRBJ2-3; D possibly corresponds to TRBD2 (6 bases). Germline V gene lookup returns CDR1 SGHRS and CDR2 YFSETQ. CDR3 length equals 17 residues. V was pared by 3 bases and J by 6 bases, with 23 bases between. This CDR3 is CASSYWRRAGFADTQYF. The CDR3 DNA reads TGCGCCAGCAGCTACTGGAGGCGGGCGGGGTTTGCGGATACGCAGTATTTT.

The V call is TRBV7-8, the J call TRBJ2-3; perhaps TRBD2 as D (6 bases). V was pared by 6 bases and J by 6 bases, with 19 bases between. Germline V lookup: CDR1 SGHVS, CDR2 FQNEAQ. The CDR3 runs 15 residues. The CDR3 here is CASRRETRPQDTQYF. Written as DNA, the CDR3 is TGTGCCAGCAGACGGGAGACTAGACCTCAGGATACGCAGTATTTT.

This clone showed up just once. The chain links TRBV29-1 to TRBJ2-5; possible D gene TRBD1, 5 bases. Germline CDR1 is SQVTM and CDR2 is ANQGSEA. The CDR3 totals 13 residues. The V end was cut by 8 bases, the J end by 5 bases, with 18 bases between. The CDR3 spells CSTLTGEAETQYF. The CDR3 region has the DNA TGCAGCACCCTAACAGGAGAGGCGGAGACCCAGTACTTC.

V gene TRBV5-6 combines with J gene TRBJ1-5; 7 bases fit TRBD1. The CDR3 contains 13 residues. The J segment lost 5 bases and the V segment lost 6 bases, leaving 5 bases of the junction unmatched. CDR1 is SGHDT, CDR2 YYEEEE, per germline. The CDR3 DNA reads TGTGCCAGCAAGAACAGGGGCGATCAGCCCCAGCATTTT. This sequence encodes CASKNRGDQPQHF.

This clone was detected a few times. The CDR3 DNA reads as TGTGCCAGCAGTGGATGGACTAGCGGGATTCGCCGGTACGAGCAGTACTTC. Translated, it gives CASSGWTSGIRRYEQYF. The chain employs TRBV2 and TRBJ2-7; 12 bases map to TRBD2. CDR3 size: 17 residues. The germline CDR1 and CDR2 sequences are SNHLY and FYNNEI. J gave up 4 bases and V 4 bases, and 11 bases lay outside the gene matches.

The CDR3 spells CASSQEGTGESPLHF. CDR3 DNA: TGCGCCAGCAGCCAGGAAGGGACAGGGGAATCACCCCTCCACTTT. The chain recombines TRBV4-3 with TRBJ1-6, with 10 bases lining up with TRBD1. Germline trimming cut 3 bases from V and 10 bases from J; bases unmatched to any gene: 6. Germline loops: CDR1 LGHNA, CDR2 YSLEER. This CDR3 has 15 amino acids.

V gene TRBV5-1 combines with J gene TRBJ2-1, with 11 bases identical to TRBD2. The CDR3 runs to 15 residues. Germline V lookup: CDR1 SGHRS, CDR2 YFSETQ. With 3 bases clipped from V and 6 bases from J, the junction kept 5 bases outside the gene matches. Here the CDR3 DNA reads TGCGCCAGCAGCTCCCCTAGCGGGGGGATCAATGAGCAGTTCTTC. This sequence encodes CASSSPSGGINEQFF.

The chain has TRBV7-8 and TRBJ2-3; 8 nucleotides align to TRBD2. Germline CDR1 is SGHVS and CDR2 is FQNEAQ. This CDR3 contains 17 residues. V shed 0 bases, J shed 4 bases, and the junction held 9 bases outside the gene matches. The CDR3 DNA is TGTGCCAGCAGCTTAGCGCTCCCCGGGGGGGGGCCAGATACGCAGTATTTT. The encoded protein is CASSLALPGGGPDTQYF.

The chain couples TRBV25-1 to TRBJ2-7; perhaps TRBD1 as D (5 bases). The CDR3 contains 14 residues. V lost 1 base and J lost 2, with 9 bases in between. Germline V gene lookup returns CDR1 MGHDK and CDR2 SYGVNS. DNA of the CDR3: TGTGCCAGCAGTGAATCGGGCAGGGCCTACGAGCAGTACTTC. Encoded protein: CASSESGRAYEQYF.

The genes are TRBV5-4 and TRBJ1-1; D not certain. CDR3 size: 13 residues. V lost 5 bases, J lost 5 bases, and 13 bases lay in between. Germline assignment: CDR1 SGHNT and CDR2 YYREEE (reference sequence). The CDR3 bases are TGTGCCAGCAGTTACGAACAGCAAACTGAAGCTTTCTTT. Protein product: CASSYEQQTEAFF.

J is TRBJ2-3 and V is TRBV9; D is unresolved. V was cut by 4 bases and J by 4 bases, with 13 bases left in between. Germline V gene lookup returns CDR1 SGDLS and CDR2 YYNGEE. The CDR3 consists of 14 residues. In DNA form, the CDR3 reads TGTGCCAGCAGCCCCCGACAAGATTCAGATACGCAGTATTTT. This codes for CASSPRQDSDTQYF.

The chain couples TRBV3-1 (or the pseudogene TRBV3-2) to TRBJ1-2, with a weak D call TRBD1 (6 bases). Germline values: CDR1 LGHDT, CDR2 YNNKEL (reference sequence). V lost 4 bases to trimming and J lost 4 bases, with 10 bases between them. The CDR3 sequence is 13 residues long. In nucleotides, the CDR3 is TGTGCCAGCAGCCGGGGGCAAGGCTATGGCTACACCTTC. Translation: CASSRGQGYGYTF.

The chain employs TRBV5-1 and TRBJ2-3, with 9 nucleotides matching TRBD2. Germline lookup yields CDR1 SGHRS and CDR2 YFSETQ. The CDR3 spans 15 residues. V shed 5 bases and J 3 bases; nucleotides not matched to a gene: 7. CDR3 protein: CASRRIAGETDTQYF. The CDR3 coding sequence is TGCGCCAGCAGACGGATAGCGGGAGAGACAGATACGCAGTATTTT.

The chain recombines TRBV5-1 with TRBJ2-7; 7 bases agree with TRBD1. The CDR3 length is 16 residues. Germline assignment: CDR1 SGHRS and CDR2 YFSETQ. V shed 1 base and J 0 bases; nucleotides not matched to a gene: 7. The CDR3 here is CASSLKSGQSSYEQYF. CDR3 in DNA: TGCGCCAGCAGCTTGAAGTCGGGACAGAGCTCCTACGAGCAGTACTTC.

CDR3 sequence reads: CASSEYGGGTTGELFF. The CDR3 region has the DNA TGTGCCAGCAGTGAATACGGCGGGGGAACCACCGGGGAGCTGTTTTTT. The chain joins TRBV6-1 to TRBJ2-2; 7 bases fit TRBD2. The trim removed 2 bases at V and 4 bases at J, leaving 7 bases unmatched. The germline V gene encodes CDR1 MNHNS and CDR2 SASEGT. The CDR3 loop spans 16 amino acids.

V and J are TRBV18 and TRBJ2-5; the D is unclear. The CDR3 is 14 residues long. The germline CDR1 and CDR2 sequences are KGHSH and LQKENI. The ends were cut back, 3 bases at V and 0 bases at J, with 8 bases in the middle. CDR3 loop: CASSPTGNQETQYF. The CDR3 DNA reads as TGTGCCAGCTCACCGACTGGAAACCAAGAGACCCAGTACTTC.

The genes are TRBV9 and TRBJ2-2; 11 positions match TRBD2. The CDR3 runs to 16 residues. Germline lookup yields CDR1 SGDLS and CDR2 YYNGEE. Germline trimming cut 2 bases from V and 6 bases from J; bases unmatched to any gene: 6. The CDR3 sequence: CASSVRTSGRAGELFF. The CDR3 nucleotides are TGTGCCAGCAGCGTTCGGACTAGCGGGCGGGCCGGGGAGCTGTTTTTT. Complete variable domain (other parts from reference TRBV9 and TRBJ2-2): DSGVTQTPKHLITATGQRVTLRCSPRSGDLSVYWYQQSLDQGLQFLIQYYNGEERAKGNILERFSAQQFPDLHSELNLSSLELGDSALYFCASSVRTSGRAGELFFGEGSRLTVL.

The chain combines TRBV6-4 with TRBJ2-1, with TRBD2 matching 8 bases. Germline CDR1 reads MRHNA; CDR2 reads SNTAGT. The CDR3 contains 15 residues. Trimming cost V 5 bases and J 2 bases; bases outside gene matches: 5. The CDR3 loop reads CASSFLAGAYNEQFF. DNA for the CDR3: TGTGCCAGCAGTTTCCTAGCGGGCGCCTACAATGAGCAGTTCTTC.

The count of this clone is one. The chain recombines TRBV12-5 with TRBJ2-3; 8 bases agree with TRBD1. The CDR3 covers 13 residues. With 9 bases clipped from V and 0 bases from J, the junction kept 2 bases outside the gene matches. Germline CDR1 LGHNT, CDR2 FRNRAP. CDR3 loop: CARGTGSTDTQYF. DNA of the CDR3: TGTGCTAGGGGGACAGGCAGCACAGATACGCAGTATTTT. Variable domain in full (rest from reference TRBV12-5 and TRBJ2-3): DARVTQTPRHKVTEMGQEVTMRCQPILGHNTVFWYRQTMMQGLELLAYFRNRAPLDDSGMPKDRFSAEMPDATLATLKIQPSEPRDSAVYFCARGTGSTDTQYFGPGTRLTVL.

J is TRBJ2-5 and V is TRBV5-5, with D maybe TRBD2 (6 bases). Germline assignment: CDR1 SGHKS and CDR2 YYEKEE (reference sequence). Trimming cost V 3 bases and J 5 bases, with 14 bases left between them. The CDR3 extends over 14 amino acids. CDR3: CASSSGTPGETQYF. The CDR3 nucleotides read TGTGCCAGCAGCTCGGGGACTCCCGGTGAGACCCAGTACTTC.

V usage is TRBV27 and J usage is TRBJ2-7; 9 bases map to TRBD1. The CDR3 length is 14 residues. Germline V gene lookup returns CDR1 MNHEY and CDR2 SMNVEV (reference sequence). V gave up 9 bases and J gave up 6 bases; unmatched junction bases: 12. This chain's CDR3 is CASLSGTGRGEQYF. DNA for the CDR3: TGTGCCAGTCTTTCCGGGACAGGGAGAGGCGAGCAGTACTTC.